Listed here are 21 T cell receptor beta chains from one sample, sequenced in a study of blood T cell repertoires in COVID-19. TCRdb keeps only in-frame clones here, not all; method: immunoSEQ multiplex PCR. The table includes over 70,000 clones, 70% to 80% detected once. What was sequenced was peripheral blood. These receptors originate from a human donor in a cohort sampled during active COVID-19.

V usage is TRBV7-2 and J usage is TRBJ2-6; D is perhaps TRBD1 (5 bases). From germline, CDR1 is SGHTA and CDR2 FQGNSA. The CDR3 is 17 residues long. V was trimmed by 0 bases and J by 2 bases, leaving 11 bases between them. The CDR3 spells CASSLASSRAGANVLTF. The CDR3 nucleotides read TGTGCCAGCAGCTTAGCTTCCTCCAGGGCTGGGGCCAACGTCCTGACTTTC.

The J gene is TRBJ1-6, the V gene TRBV28, with D unclear. This CDR3 contains 15 residues. The V gene lost 6 bases and the J gene lost 0 bases, with 9 bases spanning the gap. CDR1 and CDR2 (germline): MDHEN, SYDVKM. The CDR3: CASRRLSSYNSPLHF. CDR3 sequence (DNA): TGTGCCAGCAGGAGACTGAGCTCCTATAATTCACCCCTCCACTTT.

The chain has TRBV28 and TRBJ2-1; D may be TRBD1 (6 bases). Trimming cost V 5 bases and J 3 bases, with 11 bases left between them. The CDR3 runs to 14 residues. Germline V CDR1 and CDR2: MDHEN, SYDVKM. CDR3 bases: TGTGCCAGCAGTAAGGCAGGGGTCTACAATGAGCAGTTCTTC. Protein product: CASSKAGVYNEQFF.

The chain employs TRBV5-1 and TRBJ2-7, with TRBD2 as a possible D gene (6 bases). Germline V lookup: CDR1 SGHRS, CDR2 YFSETQ. The CDR3 length is 13 residues. Trimming removed 7 bases at V and 1 base at J, with 12 bases between. The CDR3 spells CASGRDSSYEQYF. The DNA for the CDR3 is TGCGCCAGCGGCCGGGACTCTTCCTACGAGCAGTACTTC.

This chain connects TRBV28 to TRBJ2-1; the D is unclear. Trimming took 5 bases from V and 0 from J, leaving 11 bases between them. The CDR3 runs 15 residues. Germline CDR1 MDHEN, CDR2 SYDVKM. The CDR3 DNA reads as TGTGCCAGCAGTCCGCTACTCGGCTCCTACAATGAGCAGTTCTTC. This gives the protein CASSPLLGSYNEQFF.

The gene calls are TRBV14 and TRBJ2-5; 13 bases fit TRBD2. V shed 4 bases, J shed 0 bases, and the junction held 5 bases outside the gene matches. The germline CDR1 and CDR2 sequences are SGHDN and FVKESK. The CDR3 is 17 amino acids. CDR3 coding DNA: TGTGCCAGCAGCCCAAGGACTAGCGGGAGTAACCAAGAGACCCAGTACTTC. This translates into CASSPRTSGSNQETQYF.

The gene calls are TRBV6-5 and TRBJ1-1, with D perhaps TRBD1 (5 bases). With 6 bases removed from V and 11 bases from J, the gap between germline ends came to 16 bases. CDR1 MNHEY and CDR2 SVGAGI come from the germline V gene. The CDR3 has 12 amino acids. CDR3 loop: CASRREQGKAFF. The CDR3 DNA follows: TGTGCCAGCAGGCGCGAGCAGGGAAAGGCTTTCTTT.

The CDR3 DNA reads as TGTGCCAGCAGTTTAGGAGGACCCTACAATGAGCAGTTCTTC. This codes for CASSLGGPYNEQFF. J is TRBJ2-1 and V is TRBV28; weak D call: TRBD2 (5 bases). The CDR3 contains 14 residues. The V gene's germline CDR1 is MDHEN and CDR2 SYDVKM. The V gene lost 2 bases and the J gene lost 2 bases, with 7 bases spanning the gap. Supplemented by reference TRBV28 and TRBJ2-1, the full variable domain reads DVKVTQSSRYLVKRTGEKVFLECVQDMDHENMFWYRQDPGLGLRLIYFSYDVKMKEKGDIPEGYSVSREKKERFSLILESASTNQTSMYLCASSLGGPYNEQFFGPGTRLTVL.

This sequence joins TRBV4-2 and TRBJ2-1, with D perhaps matching TRBD2 (5 bases). The CDR3 is made up of 16 amino acids. V gave up 4 bases and J gave up 0 bases, with 13 bases separating them. Germline CDR1 is LGHNA and CDR2 is YNFKEQ. CDR3 bases: TGTGCCAGCAGCCGCTTAGCGATCAGCTCCTACAATGAGCAGTTCTTC. Its protein product is CASSRLAISSYNEQFF.

The J gene is TRBJ2-1, the V gene TRBV20-1; TRBD1 agrees at 9 bases. The CDR3 totals 11 residues. J lost 12 bases, V lost 7 bases, and 7 bases had no gene match. The germline gives CDR1 DFQATT, CDR2 SNEGSKA (reference sequence). CDR3 in DNA: TGCAGTGGCCGAACAGGGGGCGTGCAGTTCTTC. Its protein is CSGRTGGVQFF.

The V call is TRBV24-1, the J call TRBJ2-5, with 10 bases that match TRBD2. The CDR3 is 15 residues long. The trim removed 4 bases at V and 2 bases at J, leaving 3 bases unmatched. CDR1 and CDR2 (germline): KGHDR, SFDVKD. The DNA of the CDR3 is TGTGCCACCAGTGACGTAGCGGGGGGACAAGAGACCCAGTACTTC. Translation: CATSDVAGGQETQYF.

The chain joins TRBV9 to TRBJ1-5; the match to TRBD1 covers 11 bases. Germline loops: CDR1 SGDLS, CDR2 YYNGEE. The V and J ends lost 4 bases and 7 bases, in that order; junction bases with no gene match: 10. The CDR3 is 16 amino acids. The CDR3 region is CASSPAPGTGGQPQHF. CDR3 sequence (DNA): TGTGCCAGCAGCCCAGCTCCCGGGACAGGGGGGCAGCCCCAGCATTTT.

This rearrangement joins TRBV10-2 to TRBJ2-5; 7 bases agree with TRBD2. The CDR3 is made up of 14 amino acids. Germline V gene data show CDR1 as WSHSY and CDR2 as SAAADI. The V and J ends lost 5 bases and 4 bases, in that order; junction bases with no gene match: 7. The CDR3: CASSSGWGGETQYF. Here the CDR3 DNA reads TGCGCCAGCAGTTCCGGGTGGGGGGGAGAGACCCAGTACTTC.

The rearrangement joins TRBV28 to TRBJ2-7; TRBD1 matches 9 bases. The junction had 10 bases not matched to a gene; V was cut back by 3 bases and J by 4 bases. Germline-derived CDR1 and CDR2 are MDHEN and SYDVKM. The CDR3 sequence is 16 residues long. The CDR3 loop reads CASSLQGQGGLYEQYF. CDR3 bases: TGTGCCAGCAGTTTGCAGGGACAGGGCGGATTGTACGAGCAGTACTTC.

The chain carries TRBV6-5 and TRBJ2-5; possible D gene TRBD1, 6 bases. The CDR3 spans 14 residues. V lost 6 bases, J lost 2 bases, and 13 bases lay in between. From germline, CDR1 is MNHEY and CDR2 SVGAGI. The CDR3 DNA reads as TGTGCCAGCAGCCGCCCTGGACAGCAAGAGACCCAGTACTTC. Protein: CASSRPGQQETQYF.

In its sample, this clone was seen once. This sequence joins TRBV28 and TRBJ2-7; TRBD1 matches at 8 bases. V dropped 5 bases and J dropped 0; count of bases not matched to a gene: 3. Germline-derived CDR1 and CDR2 are MDHEN and SYDVKM. This CDR3 is 14 amino acids long. CDR3 bases: TGTGCCAGCAGTGGGACAGGTAACTCCTACGAGCAGTACTTC. This gives the protein CASSGTGNSYEQYF.

Here the CDR3 reads CASSPRRGPLSYEQYF. For the CDR3, the DNA is TGTGCCAGTAGTCCTCGTAGAGGGCCTCTCTCCTACGAGCAGTACTTC. This sequence joins TRBV19 and TRBJ2-7; D is possibly TRBD2 (5 bases). V shed 5 bases and J shed 0 bases, with 17 bases lying between them. Germline V gene sequence: CDR1 LNHDA, CDR2 SQIVND (reference sequence). The CDR3 has 16 residues. The full variable domain, rest sourced from reference TRBV19 and TRBJ2-7, is DGGITQSPKYLFRKEGQNVTLSCEQNLNHDAMYWYRQDPGQGLRLIYYSQIVNDFQKGDIAEGYSVSREKKESFPLTVTSAQKNPTAFYLCASSPRRGPLSYEQYFGPGTRLTVT.

This clone was picked up one time. This chain connects TRBV2 to TRBJ1-5; D unresolved. V was trimmed by 10 bases and J by 0 bases, leaving 10 bases between them. This CDR3 is built from 13 residues. Germline V CDR1 and CDR2: SNHLY, FYNNEI. In DNA, the CDR3 is TGTGCCACCCATCAGGATAGCAATCAGCCCCAGCATTTT. As protein: CATHQDSNQPQHF. Complete variable domain (other parts from reference TRBV2 and TRBJ1-5): EPEVTQTPSHQVTQMGQEVILRCVPISNHLYFYWYRQILGQKVEFLVSFYNNEISEKSEIFDDQFSVERPDGSNFTLKIRSTKLEDSAMYFCATHQDSNQPQHFGDGTRLSIL.

The chain couples TRBV6-6 to TRBJ2-1; 9 bases line up with TRBD2. Germline trimming cut 0 bases from V and 10 bases from J; bases unmatched to any gene: 4. Germline CDR1 MNHNY, CDR2 SVGAGI (reference sequence). This CDR3 region has 14 residues. The CDR3 protein is CASSYSRTSEEQFF. In DNA form, the CDR3 reads TGTGCCAGCAGTTACTCCCGGACTAGCGAGGAGCAGTTCTTC.

This chain connects TRBV29-1 to TRBJ2-5; 9 bases line up with TRBD2. CDR3 length equals 12 residues. Germline V CDR1 and CDR2: SQVTM, ANQGSEA. V gave up 6 bases and J gave up 5 bases; unmatched junction bases: 4. The CDR3 DNA reads as TGCAGCGTGCAAACTAGCGGGGAGACCCAGTACTTC. Residues: CSVQTSGETQYF.

The chain recombines TRBV28 with TRBJ2-7; 9 nucleotides line up with TRBD1. Unmatched junction bases numbered 11, after V lost 6 bases and J lost 2 bases. CDR1 is MDHEN, CDR2 SYDVKM, per germline. The CDR3 is 16 amino acids. The CDR3 is CASSPATRQGAYEQYF. The CDR3 nucleotides are TGTGCCAGCAGCCCGGCCACCAGACAGGGGGCCTACGAGCAGTACTTC.